This T cell receptor (beta chain) was observed in a study of TIL therapy for anti-PD-1-resistant metastatic lung cancer. Study in general: Patients then received nivolumab; progressors got lymphodepletion, TIL and IL-2. By whole-exome sequencing, median non-synonymous tumor mutation burden was around 1.4 mutations per megabase. Patients had a median age of around 56 years (range roughly 35-80). Study findings and constraints: The baseline peripheral repertoire was partially replaced by infused TIL clonotypes that later decayed.

Time point indicated: pre-treatment sample, taken before nivolumab and TIL therapy. The germline V gene has CDR1 SGHRS and CDR2 YFSETQ. The CDR3 is made up of 15 amino acids. The V segment lost 1 base and the J segment 0 bases; nucleotides outside the gene matches: 2. In the case of this clone: Its specificity is unknown.

Sequencing used immunoSEQ v3. Some clones are missing from TCRdb's copy, which holds only in-frame ones; the method was immunoSEQ multiplex PCR. The table records tens of thousands of clones, 80% to 90% of them present only once. The source is a person aged 25-79 years with non-small cell lung cancer. The source material was blood, sampled at baseline. The V and J genes are TRBV5-1 and TRBJ1-1, with 8 bases that match TRBD1. The CDR3 DNA is TGCGCCAGCAGCTTGATGGACAGGGTGAACACTGAAGCTTTCTTT. It translates to CASSLMDRVNTEAFF.